The 19 T cell receptor beta chains given below trace back to one sample, sequenced in a study of cytomegalovirus exposure and HLA in healthy donors. The PCR employed 60 Vbeta primers together with 13 Jbeta primers. Libraries were prepared by immunoSEQ multiplex PCR; TCRdb keeps only in-frame clonotypes and omits some of them. The data hold roughly 180,000 clones, with about 80% observed a single time. Input material: PBMCs. The source of these receptors is a man aged 35-49 years in good health and CMV-seronegative.

This chain joins TRBV5-5 and TRBJ2-2; TRBD1 agrees at 9 bases. Germline CDR1 and CDR2: SGHKS and YYEKEE (reference sequence). V shed 4 bases, J shed 3 bases, and the junction held 10 bases outside the gene matches. The CDR3 covers 17 residues. This chain's CDR3 is CASSHPGTGPYTGELFF. DNA of the CDR3: TGTGCCAGCAGCCACCCCGGGACAGGGCCATACACCGGGGAGCTGTTTTTT.

Turning to this clone: A much larger clone sits a single nucleotide away, making a read error possible. Other nucleotide sequences from this sample produce the same CDR3. The chain recombines TRBV6-5 with TRBJ1-3; 8 bases match TRBD1. Germline V gene sequence: CDR1 MNHEY, CDR2 SVGAGI. The V segment lost 0 bases and the J segment 4 bases; nucleotides outside the gene matches: 2. This CDR3 is built from 15 residues. CDR3 coding DNA: TGTGCCAGCAGTTACTCACAGGGGGAAGGAAACACCATATATTTT. It codes for CASSYSQGEGNTIYF.

On this clone itself: The junction does not match germline at one end; this may be a read error. The chain has TRBV7-7 and TRBJ1-6; TRBD1 might be the D (5 bases). The germline V gene has CDR1 SSHAT and CDR2 FNYEAQ (reference sequence). This CDR3 is 16 amino acids long. The CDR3 here is CASSSRQGGNNSPLHF. CDR3 bases: TGTGCTAGCAGCTCAAGGCAGGGCGGAAATAATTCACCCCTCCACTTT.

As DNA, the CDR3 is TGTGCCAGCAGTTTAGGTATCGCGGGAGTCACCTACGAGCAGTACTTC. Its translation is CASSLGIAGVTYEQYF. The chain links TRBV27 to TRBJ2-7; 7 bases are a match to TRBD2. With V trimmed by 2 bases and J by 2 bases, 9 bases remained unmatched. CDR3 size: 16 residues. Germline V gene sequence: CDR1 MNHEY, CDR2 SMNVEV (reference sequence).

The chain uses TRBV4-3 and TRBJ1-4; D is ambiguous. The CDR3 spans 15 residues. Germline V gene lookup returns CDR1 LGHNA and CDR2 YSLEER. Trimming stripped 1 base from V and 7 bases from J, with 13 bases between. CDR3 sequence reads: CASSQAGGLGEKLFF. Written as DNA, the CDR3 is TGCGCCAGCAGCCAAGCGGGAGGGCTTGGTGAAAAACTGTTTTTT.

The chain couples TRBV4-3 to TRBJ1-1; the D gene is possibly TRBD1 (6 bases). Germline loops: CDR1 LGHNA, CDR2 YSLEER. The V end was cut by 0 bases, the J end by 5 bases, with 7 bases between. The CDR3 has 13 residues. CDR3 region: CASSQERGTEAFF. The CDR3 DNA reads as TGCGCCAGCAGCCAAGAAAGGGGGACTGAAGCTTTCTTT.

The V call is TRBV6-5, the J call TRBJ1-5; D is ambiguous. Trimming removed 0 bases from V and 3 bases from J, with 6 bases in between. The CDR3 runs 14 residues. The germline V gene encodes CDR1 MNHEY and CDR2 SVGAGI. The chain's CDR3 is CASSYSNYNQPQHF. The CDR3 DNA sequence: TGTGCCAGCAGTTACTCTAACTACAATCAGCCCCAGCATTTT.

V and J are TRBV6-6 and TRBJ1-5, with D tentatively TRBD1 (6 bases). The V gene lost 7 bases and the J gene lost 2 bases, with 12 bases spanning the gap. The germline gives CDR1 MNHNY, CDR2 SVGAGI (reference sequence). The CDR3 length is 14 residues. For the CDR3, the DNA is TGTGCCAGCAACATCAGGGGTGGCAATCAGCCCCAGCATTTT. Residues: CASNIRGGNQPQHF.

The V and J genes are TRBV29-1 and TRBJ2-1, with D perhaps matching TRBD2 (6 bases). The V gene's germline CDR1 is SQVTM and CDR2 ANQGSEA. The V and J ends lost 4 bases and 5 bases respectively, with 12 bases between them. The CDR3 sequence is 13 residues long. CDR3 residues: CSVAGLSHNEQFF. The CDR3 DNA sequence: TGCAGCGTTGCAGGACTATCACACAATGAGCAGTTCTTC.

This chain connects TRBV2 to TRBJ1-5; TRBD1 is a possible D gene (6 bases). The CDR3 spans 14 residues. V dropped 4 bases and J dropped 7 bases, with 14 bases sitting between them. Germline V gene sequence: CDR1 SNHLY, CDR2 FYNNEI. For the CDR3, the DNA is TGTGCCAGCAGTGGGCCCCTACAGGGACAGCCCCAGCATTTT. Amino acid sequence: CASSGPLQGQPQHF.

V gene TRBV27 combines with J gene TRBJ2-3, with D possibly TRBD1 on 5 matching bases. The germline V and J ends were trimmed by 2 bases and 4 bases, with 10 bases remaining between them. Germline values: CDR1 MNHEY, CDR2 SMNVEV (reference sequence). The CDR3 covers 14 residues. CDR3 nucleotide sequence: TGTGCCAGCAGTTTACGGCAGGGTGCAGATACGCAGTATTTT. Its translation: CASSLRQGADTQYF.

V is TRBV6-5 and J is TRBJ2-5; 7 positions match TRBD1. The CDR3 runs to 14 residues. The trim removed 2 bases at V and 2 bases at J, leaving 2 bases unmatched. Germline assignment: CDR1 MNHEY and CDR2 SVGAGI. The CDR3 reads CASSYGGQQETQYF. CDR3 sequence (DNA): TGTGCCAGCAGTTACGGGGGACAGCAAGAGACCCAGTACTTC.

The chain joins TRBV4-1 to TRBJ2-2, with 12 bases matching TRBD2. The CDR3 spans 17 residues. The V gene end was trimmed by 3 bases and the J gene end by 5 bases; junction bases not matched to a gene: 7. The germline V gene has CDR1 MGHRA and CDR2 YSYEKL. CDR3 DNA: TGCGCCAGCAGCCATGGGCCTAGCGGGGGGGAGACCGGGGAGCTGTTTTTT. It is translated as CASSHGPSGGETGELFF.

This clone was seen once. The rearrangement joins TRBV30 to TRBJ1-5; tentative D call: TRBD1 (5 bases). This CDR3 region has 13 residues. Germline CDR1 GTSNPN, CDR2 SVGIG (reference sequence). The V end lost 0 bases, the J end lost 6 bases, and 9 bases lay between the germline ends. The CDR3 DNA reads TGTGCCTGGAGTGTAGACAGAGCTCAGCCCCAGCATTTT. Translated, it gives CAWSVDRAQPQHF.

V gene TRBV6-6 combines with J gene TRBJ2-2, with no clear D. The CDR3 sequence is 16 residues long. V was cut by 6 bases and J by 1 base, with 15 bases left in between. CDR1 and CDR2 from the germline V gene are MNHNY and SVGAGI (reference sequence). The CDR3 here is CASSRFVPGNTGELFF. The CDR3 DNA reads TGTGCCAGCAGCCGGTTCGTACCAGGGAACACCGGGGAGCTGTTTTTT.

The chain is built from TRBV6-1 and TRBJ1-4; no firm D call. This CDR3 is 15 amino acids long. Germline CDR1 reads MNHNS; CDR2 reads SASEGT. Between the trimmed V and J ends, which lost 1 base and 0 bases, there was a span of 6 bases. The CDR3 nucleotides read TGTGCCAGCAGTGAAGGACAAGCAACTAATGAAAAACTGTTTTTT. Amino acids: CASSEGQATNEKLFF.

The genes are TRBV25-1 and TRBJ2-1, with D possibly TRBD2 on 5 matching bases. This CDR3 has 13 residues. Trimming cost V 7 bases and J 3 bases, with 10 bases left between them. Germline lookup yields CDR1 MGHDK and CDR2 SYGVNS. In nucleotides, the CDR3 is TGTGCCAGCATAGGGAGTGGCTACAATGAGCAGTTCTTC. It encodes CASIGSGYNEQFF.

V usage is TRBV19 and J usage is TRBJ1-4; D uncertain. Germline V gene sequence: CDR1 LNHDA, CDR2 SQIVND (reference sequence). V lost 0 bases to trimming and J lost 0 bases, with 8 bases between them. This CDR3 spans 16 amino acids. CDR3 in amino acids: CASSIDIAATNEKLFF. The CDR3 bases are TGTGCCAGTAGTATAGATATAGCCGCAACTAATGAAAAACTGTTTTTT.

This rearrangement joins TRBV11-3 to TRBJ1-1; 9 nucleotides agree with TRBD1. Germline assignment: CDR1 SGHNT and CDR2 YENEEA. The CDR3 has 15 residues. V lost 3 bases and J lost 14; bases outside the gene matches: 16. In DNA, the CDR3 is TGTGCCAGCAGCTTTGACGGGGTGTCCGGGACAGGGATCTTCTTT. This sequence encodes CASSFDGVSGTGIFF.